Below, one TCR beta chain is given with its context. PCR employed 60 Vbeta and 13 Jbeta primers. Produced via immunoSEQ multiplex PCR; TCRdb's table is partial and in-frame only. The sample lists roughly 130,000 clones, about 86% occurring once. This sample stems from a study of cytomegalovirus exposure and HLA in healthy donors. Germline V gene sequence: CDR1 SEHNR, CDR2 FQNEAQ (reference sequence). V gave up 1 base and J gave up 7 bases; unmatched junction bases: 6. CDR3 length: 15 amino acids. J is TRBJ1-2 and V is TRBV7-9; 10 bases align to TRBD1. The source material was PBMCs. This clonotype was sampled from a man between 18 and 35 years old in good health and CMV-seronegative. The CDR3 DNA reads as TGTGCCAGCAGCTTAGGACAGGGGGCGCGGAGTGGCTACACCTTC. Translating it yields CASSLGQGARSGYTF.